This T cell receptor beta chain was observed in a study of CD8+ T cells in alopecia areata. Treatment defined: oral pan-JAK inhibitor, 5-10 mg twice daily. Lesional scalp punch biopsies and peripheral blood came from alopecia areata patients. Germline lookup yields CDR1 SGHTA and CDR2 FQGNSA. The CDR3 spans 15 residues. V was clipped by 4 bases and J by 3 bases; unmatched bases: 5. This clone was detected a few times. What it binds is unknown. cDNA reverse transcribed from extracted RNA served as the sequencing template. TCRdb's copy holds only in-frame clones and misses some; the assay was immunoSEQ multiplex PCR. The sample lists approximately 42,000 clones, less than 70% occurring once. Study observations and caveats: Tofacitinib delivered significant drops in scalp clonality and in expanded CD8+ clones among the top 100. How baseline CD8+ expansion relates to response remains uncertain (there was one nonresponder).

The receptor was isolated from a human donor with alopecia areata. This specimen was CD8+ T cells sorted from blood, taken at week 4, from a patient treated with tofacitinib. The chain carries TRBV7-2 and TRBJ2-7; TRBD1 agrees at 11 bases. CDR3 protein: CASSWPGQGVYEQYF. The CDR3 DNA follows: TGTGCCAGCAGCTGGCCGGGACAGGGGGTCTACGAGCAGTACTTC.